The present T cell receptor beta chain was sequenced within a study of vaccination effects on CD4 cells after COVID-19. The table came from immunoSEQ multiplex PCR; TCRdb's copy has only in-frame clones and leaves some out. The data show 25,000 to 35,000 clones, approximately 72% seen once. Per the germline V gene, CDR1 is SGHDN and CDR2 is FVKESK. The trim removed 4 bases at V and 2 bases at J, leaving 18 bases unmatched. The CDR3 length is 21 residues. Notes on this clone: Its cognate antigen is unknown.

With the ViraFEST assay, the study expanded antigen-specific CD4+ T cells using viral peptide pools, then sequenced them. Culturing for about 10 days preceded CD4+ T cell isolation. Nucleocapsid antibodies were negative in the vaccine recipients, who had never had SARS-CoV-2 infection. In culture with approximately 10 IU/ml IL-2 and 9 to 10 ug/ml peptides, PBMC were grown at 1.5 million to 2.5 million per well. This sequence was found in a human donor who received a COVID-19 vaccine. The chain combines TRBV14 with TRBJ2-1; 12 positions agree with TRBD1. The starting material was CD4+ T cells from PBMCs cultured with SARS-CoV-2 spike peptides, obtained before COVID-19 vaccination. The CDR3 DNA reads as TGTGCCAGCAGCCCCCTCACGGAGGGACAGGGGGCATCGAGAGCCTACAATGAGCAGTTCTTC. Its protein is CASSPLTEGQGASRAYNEQFF.